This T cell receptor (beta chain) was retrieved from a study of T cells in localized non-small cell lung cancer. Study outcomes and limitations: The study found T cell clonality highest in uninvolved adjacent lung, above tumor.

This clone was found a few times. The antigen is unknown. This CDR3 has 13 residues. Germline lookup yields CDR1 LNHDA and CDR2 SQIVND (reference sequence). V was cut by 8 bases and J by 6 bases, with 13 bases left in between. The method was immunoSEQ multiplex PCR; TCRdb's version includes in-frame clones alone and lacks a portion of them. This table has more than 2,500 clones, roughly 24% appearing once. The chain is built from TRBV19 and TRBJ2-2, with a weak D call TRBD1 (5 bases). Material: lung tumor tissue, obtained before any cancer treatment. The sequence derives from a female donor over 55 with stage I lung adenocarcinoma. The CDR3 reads CASQGLGPGELFF. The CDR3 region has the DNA TGTGCCAGTCAGGGATTAGGTCCCGGGGAGCTGTTTTTT.